This TCR beta chain is drawn from a study of T cells in Graves' hyperthyroidism and ophthalmopathy. The overall study: The authors collected peripheral blood at initial diagnosis, before any treatment.

At least ten counts were recorded for this clonotype. Its cognate antigen is unknown. TCR beta CDR3 regions were amplified from RNA. HTBI primers were the set used in a first-round RT-PCR of the TCR CDR3. TCRdb called the multiplex PCR reads again in MiXCR, with one record for every CDR3 protein. The data show 700,000 or so distinct CDR3 sequences, around 17% seen once. The CDR3 consists of 14 residues. The V gene's germline CDR1 is DFQATT and CDR2 SNEGSKA (reference sequence). The V and J ends lost 6 bases and 4 bases, in that order; junction bases with no gene match: 10. Points from the study as a whole: In validation, the model predicted ophthalmopathy. These predictions came a median about 6.5 months before onset. Most thyroid clonotypes expanded above 0.001 appeared in blood too.

The hyperthyroidism was newly diagnosed and had lasted under 2 months; the patients were aged 18 to 65. The chain employs TRBV20-1 and TRBJ2-5; 8 positions agree with TRBD1. The specimen was blood. The TCR comes from a man aged 18 to 29 with Graves' hyperthyroidism. The chain's CDR3 is CSAIGQGWTETQYF. For the CDR3, the DNA is TGCAGTGCCATCGGACAGGGATGGACAGAGACCCAGTACTTC.